This T cell receptor beta chain was obtained from a study of T cells in Graves' hyperthyroidism and ophthalmopathy (dated by TCRdb to about 2019). With respect to the entire study: Peripheral blood was collected at initial diagnosis, before any treatment. TCR V-J signatures able to tell the groups apart were searched for in a discovery cohort of 95 to 100 patients, of whom 43 had Graves' ophthalmopathy and under 65 had stable Graves' hyperthyroidism. An independent validation cohort of 18 to 20 hyperthyroidism patients and 15 or so patients who later progressed to ophthalmopathy tested prospective prediction of ophthalmopathy. The 80 to 100 discovery patients were randomly divided into training and test sets at a 7:3 ratio. The study also compared thyroid tissue and blood T-cell repertoires from several Graves' hyperthyroidism patients. After sampling, hyperthyroidism patients received methimazole starting at 30 mg daily, and ophthalmopathy patients received high-dose intravenous methylprednisolone. According to the paper, TCR Vbeta CDR3 sequencing was carried out on 120 to 150 peripheral blood samples, which came from 40 to 45 ophthalmopathy, some 73 hyperthyroidism and around 17 progressor patients.

With respect to this clonotype: Its antigen has not been determined. No base quality information exists; no much larger clone differs at one position.

The TCR beta CDR3 regions were amplified from RNA transcripts. For the first round of RT-PCR on the TCR CDR3, the HTBI primer set was used together with the Qiagen OneStep RT-PCR kit. The libraries were constructed in a second round of multiplex PCR and then size-selected and purified. Paired-end sequencing of the libraries was performed with 100 bp reads on an Illumina HiSeq2000. Under the source paper's analysis protocol: SOAPnuke was used to process the raw data, throwing out any read that contained adapters or uncalled bases, had a mean Phred below 15, or lacked an exact constant-primer or identifier match. COPE v1.2.5 was used to merge the high-quality paired reads, and each unique nucleotide sequence was defined as a clonotype. MiTCR v1.1 was used to align the clonotypes against IMGT TRBV, TRBD and TRBJ reference segments. The analysis included only V-J combinations with a frequency above 0.0001, which together covered more than 99% of the repertoires. A TCS score was defined as the ratio of F50 (clonal expansion) to E x V (chaos), with BLOSUM62-based TCRdist applied between CDR3 peptides within each V-J. Welch's t-statistics and random forest reduced fewer than 550 V-J features to 13, which were used in a naive Bayes classifier (R e1071). Clones were called with MiXCR by TCRdb after fastp trimmed the public reads at Q25, and only in-frame beta chains were retained. Each CDR3 protein appears once, grouped with its most common genes and DNA. It is TCRdb's table, rather than the study itself, that gives the V and J calls and clone size. Here the sample has some 360,000 distinct CDR3 sequences; about 14% occur a single time. The ten largest clones take up about 11% of the sample.

Points the paper makes about the study in general: A model built on a 13 V-J signature distinguished ophthalmopathy from stable hyperthyroidism, reaching around 88% sensitivity and about 81% specificity in cross-validation and 80%/75% in testing. No statistical method was used to fix the sample size in advance, and group allocation was not hidden from the investigators. In validation, the model predicted progression to ophthalmopathy with 55% to 71% sensitivity and approximately 78% specificity, a median of 6.5 months before onset. Most expanded thyroid clonotypes (frequency above 0.001) were also found in blood, which suggests that blood repertoires may mirror thyroid immune responses.

V and J are truncated by 6 bases and 4 bases respectively, leaving an intervening sequence of 16 bases. Including cysteine and phenylalanine, the CDR3 has 14 amino acids. The entry retains the CDR3 DNA only, 42 bases that are in frame from base 1. CDR1 and CDR2, per the germline V gene (reference sequence), are DFQATT and SNEGSKA. Graves' hyperthyroidism was defined as stable when no progression to ophthalmopathy occurred over 18 months of follow-up. The hyperthyroidism patients were between 18 and 65 years old and newly diagnosed, with a disease duration of less than 2 months. Patients with uncontrolled infections, other autoimmune diseases, pregnancy or lactation were excluded. Clinical symptoms, serum thyroxine and TRAb, thyroid ultrasound, and orbital computed tomography formed the basis for the diagnoses. Ficoll-Paque density gradient centrifugation was used to isolate PBMCs from 8.5 to 10 ml of fresh peripheral blood. Total RNA was extracted using Trizol reagent, and RNA quality was assessed on an Agilent 2100 Bioanalyzer.

The source is a woman aged 55-69 years with Graves' hyperthyroidism. Sequences were obtained from blood. The rearranged chain carries TRBV20-1 and TRBJ1-5, with the D gene uncertain. The CDR3 sequence is CSATPPLGNQPQHF. DNA sequence: TGCAGTGCCACCCCTCCGCTGGGGAATCAGCCCCAGCATTTT.